This is a list of T cell receptor beta chains from one sample in a study of blood T cell repertoires in COVID-19. Measured with immunoSEQ multiplex PCR; TCRdb has only the in-frame clones, and not every one. The table shows just over 250,000 clones, with approximately 91% occurring only once. Specimen: peripheral blood. Receptors were obtained from a person aged 18 to 30 with COVID-19, enrolled during active disease. Both conserved end residues are trimmed from each CDR3.

>TRBJ1-2|TRBV9
ASSIQGANYGYT
>TRBJ1-4|TRBV2
ASSRDRPSATNEKLF
>TRBJ2-1|TRBV19
ASSIGGRGLAGGGEQF
>TRBJ1-1|TRBV7-2
ASSLLEGNTEAF
>TRBJ2-3|TRBV19
ASSIDASGETDTQY
>TRBJ2-1|TRBV7-8
ASSADRVAGGSYNEQF
>TRBJ1-2|TRBV19
ASSIDRGRQGYT
>TRBJ1-1|TRBV6-5
ASTTGGDTEAF
>TRBJ2-1|TRBV12-3/TRBV12-4
ASSPDGGLRAF
>TRBJ2-4|TRBV11-2
ASSLQTGTKNIQY
>TRBJ1-6|TRBV4-1
ASSLGQERNSPLH
>TRBJ1-1|TRBV18
ASSPRPGSGTEAF
>TRBJ2-5|TRBV29-1
SVVIQGAGETQY
>TRBJ2-3|TRBV5-1
ASSSGTSRDTQY
>TRBJ2-1|TRBV7-2
ASSRPGGSSYNEQF
>TRBJ2-1|TRBV9
ASSLGPREAEQF
>TRBJ2-5|TRBV6-2/TRBV6-3
ASSTLQQGILQETQY
>TRBJ2-5|TRBV7-2
ASSLASGRGETQY
>TRBJ2-4|TRBV6-5
ASTGQGLNIQY
>TRBJ2-7|TRBV28
ASRKYAEGGYEQY
>TRBJ1-1|TRBV19
ATHRGMNTEAF
>TRBJ1-3|TRBV7-6
ASSLFGQGGGNTIY
>TRBJ2-1|TRBV5-1
ASRAGPYNEQF
>TRBJ2-4|TRBV4-3
ASSQTRTGNLGAKNIQY
>TRBJ2-7|TRBV6-6
ASSGQDLRHEQY
>TRBJ2-1|TRBV14
ASSQAERNEQF
>TRBJ2-7|TRBV12-5
ASGHGIASYEQY